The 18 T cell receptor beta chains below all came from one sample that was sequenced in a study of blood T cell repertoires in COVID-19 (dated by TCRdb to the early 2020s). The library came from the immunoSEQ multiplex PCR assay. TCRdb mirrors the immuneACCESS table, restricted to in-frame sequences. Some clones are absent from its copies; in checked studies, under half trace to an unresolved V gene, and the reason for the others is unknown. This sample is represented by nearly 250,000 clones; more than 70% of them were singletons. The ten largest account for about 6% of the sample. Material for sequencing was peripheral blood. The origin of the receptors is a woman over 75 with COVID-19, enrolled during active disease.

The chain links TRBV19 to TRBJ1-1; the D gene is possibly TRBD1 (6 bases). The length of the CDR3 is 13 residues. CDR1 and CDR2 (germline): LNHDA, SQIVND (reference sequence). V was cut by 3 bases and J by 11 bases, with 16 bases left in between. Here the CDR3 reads CASSIYAGALAFF. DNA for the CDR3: TGTGCCAGTAGTATTTATGCAGGGGCCTTGGCTTTCTTT.

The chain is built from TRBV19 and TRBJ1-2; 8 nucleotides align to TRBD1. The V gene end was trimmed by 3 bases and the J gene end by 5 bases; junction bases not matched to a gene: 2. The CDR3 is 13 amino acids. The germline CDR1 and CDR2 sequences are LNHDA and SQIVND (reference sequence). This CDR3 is CASSIGQGYGYTF. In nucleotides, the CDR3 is TGTGCCAGTAGTATCGGACAGGGTTATGGCTACACCTTC. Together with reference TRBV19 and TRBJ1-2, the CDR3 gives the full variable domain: DGGITQSPKYLFRKEGQNVTLSCEQNLNHDAMYWYRQDPGQGLRLIYYSQIVNDFQKGDIAEGYSVSREKKESFPLTVTSAQKNPTAFYLCASSIGQGYGYTFGSGTRLTVV.

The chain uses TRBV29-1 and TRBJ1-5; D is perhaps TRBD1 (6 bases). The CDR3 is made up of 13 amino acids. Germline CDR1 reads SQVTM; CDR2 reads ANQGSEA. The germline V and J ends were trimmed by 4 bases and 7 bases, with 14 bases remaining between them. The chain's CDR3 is CSVGGGGGQPQHF. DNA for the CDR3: TGCAGCGTTGGGGGCGGGGGCGGCCAGCCCCAGCATTTT.

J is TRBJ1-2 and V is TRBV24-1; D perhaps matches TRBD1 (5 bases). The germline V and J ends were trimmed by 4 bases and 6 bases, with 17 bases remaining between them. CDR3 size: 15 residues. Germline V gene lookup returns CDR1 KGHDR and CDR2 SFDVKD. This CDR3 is CATSDPAGGVDGYTF. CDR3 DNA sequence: TGTGCCACCAGTGACCCCGCGGGAGGGGTTGATGGCTACACCTTC.

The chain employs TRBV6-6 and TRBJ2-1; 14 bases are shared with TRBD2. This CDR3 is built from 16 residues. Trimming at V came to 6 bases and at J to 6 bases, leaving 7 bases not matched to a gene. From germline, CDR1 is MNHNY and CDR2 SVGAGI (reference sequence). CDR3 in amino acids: CASRGPGLAGANEQFF. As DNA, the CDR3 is TGTGCCAGCAGGGGCCCGGGACTAGCGGGGGCCAATGAGCAGTTCTTC.

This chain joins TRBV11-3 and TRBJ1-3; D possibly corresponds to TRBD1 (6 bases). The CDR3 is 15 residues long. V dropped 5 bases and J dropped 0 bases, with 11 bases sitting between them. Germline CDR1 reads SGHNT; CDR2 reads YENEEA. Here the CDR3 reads CASSLGAFSGNTIYF. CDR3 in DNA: TGTGCCAGCAGCCTGGGGGCCTTCTCTGGAAACACCATATATTTT.

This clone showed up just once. DNA of the CDR3: TGTGCCAGCTCACAACCGGGACAGTCGAACACCGGGGAGCTGTTTTTT. Its translation is CASSQPGQSNTGELFF. This chain links TRBV18 with TRBJ2-2, with 7 bases lining up with TRBD1. Germline CDR1 and CDR2: KGHSH and LQKENI. The CDR3 sequence is 16 residues long. Trimming cost V 4 bases and J 0 bases; bases outside gene matches: 5.

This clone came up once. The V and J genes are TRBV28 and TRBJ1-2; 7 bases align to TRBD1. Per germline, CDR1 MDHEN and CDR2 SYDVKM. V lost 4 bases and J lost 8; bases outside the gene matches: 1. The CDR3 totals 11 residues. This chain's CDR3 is CASSSDRGYTF. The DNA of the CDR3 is TGTGCCAGCAGTTCGGACAGGGGCTACACCTTC.

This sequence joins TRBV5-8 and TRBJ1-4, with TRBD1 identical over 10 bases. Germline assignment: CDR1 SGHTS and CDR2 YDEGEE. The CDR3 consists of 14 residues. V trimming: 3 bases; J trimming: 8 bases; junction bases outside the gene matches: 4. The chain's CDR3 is CASSSGQGREKLFF. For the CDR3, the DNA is TGTGCCAGCAGCTCGGGACAGGGGAGGGAAAAACTGTTTTTT.

In nucleotides, the CDR3 is TGCGCCAGCAGCCAAGATAGCGGGGTATACAATGAGCAGTTCTTC. Protein: CASSQDSGVYNEQFF. The chain has TRBV4-3 and TRBJ2-1, with 8 bases that match TRBD2. The CDR3 has 15 amino acids. V shed 0 bases, J shed 4 bases, and the junction held 2 bases outside the gene matches. Germline lookup yields CDR1 LGHNA and CDR2 YSLEER.

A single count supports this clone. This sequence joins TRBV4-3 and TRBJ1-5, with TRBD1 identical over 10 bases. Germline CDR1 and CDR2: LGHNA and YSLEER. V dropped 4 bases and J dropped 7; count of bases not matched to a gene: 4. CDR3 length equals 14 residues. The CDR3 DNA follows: TGCGCCAGCAGCCTCCGACAGGGGGCCCAGCCCCAGCATTTT. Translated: CASSLRQGAQPQHF.

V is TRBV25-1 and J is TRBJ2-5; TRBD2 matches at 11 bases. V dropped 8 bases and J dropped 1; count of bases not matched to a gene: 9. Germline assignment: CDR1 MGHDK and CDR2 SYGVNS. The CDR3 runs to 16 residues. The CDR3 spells CASGQLAGGPQETQYF. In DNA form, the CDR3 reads TGTGCCAGCGGACAGTTAGCGGGGGGGCCCCAAGAGACCCAGTACTTC.

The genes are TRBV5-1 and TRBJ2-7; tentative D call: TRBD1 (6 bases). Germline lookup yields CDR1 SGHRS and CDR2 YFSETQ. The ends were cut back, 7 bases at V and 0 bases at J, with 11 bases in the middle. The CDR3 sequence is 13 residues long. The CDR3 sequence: CASSRDNSYEQYF. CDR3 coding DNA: TGCGCCAGCTCCCGGGACAACTCCTACGAGCAGTACTTC.

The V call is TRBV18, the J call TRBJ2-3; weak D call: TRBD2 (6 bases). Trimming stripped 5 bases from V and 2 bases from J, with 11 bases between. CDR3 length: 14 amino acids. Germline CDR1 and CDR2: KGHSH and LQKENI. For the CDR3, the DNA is TGTGCCAGCTCATCGGGACTTACCACAGATACGCAGTATTTT. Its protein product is CASSSGLTTDTQYF.

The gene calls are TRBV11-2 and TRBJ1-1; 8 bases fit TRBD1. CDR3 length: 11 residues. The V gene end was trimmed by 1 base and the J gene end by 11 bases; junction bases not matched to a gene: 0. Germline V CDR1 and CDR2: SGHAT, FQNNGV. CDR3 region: CASSLAGGAFF. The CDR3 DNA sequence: TGTGCCAGCAGCTTAGCAGGGGGCGCTTTCTTT.

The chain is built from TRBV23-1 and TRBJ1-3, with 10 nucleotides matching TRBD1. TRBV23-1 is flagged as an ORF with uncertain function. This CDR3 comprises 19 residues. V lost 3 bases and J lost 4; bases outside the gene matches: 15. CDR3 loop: CASSHPQFDRGPKGNTIYF. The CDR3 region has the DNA TGCGCCAGCAGTCACCCCCAATTCGACAGGGGGCCTAAGGGAAACACCATATATTTT.

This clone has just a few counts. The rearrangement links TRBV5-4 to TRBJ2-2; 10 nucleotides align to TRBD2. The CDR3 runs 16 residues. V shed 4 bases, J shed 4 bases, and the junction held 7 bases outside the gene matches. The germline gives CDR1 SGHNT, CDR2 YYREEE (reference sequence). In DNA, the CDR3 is TGTGCCAGCAGCCCTCTAGCGGGGGCCCCCACCGGGGAGCTGTTTTTT. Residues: CASSPLAGAPTGELFF.

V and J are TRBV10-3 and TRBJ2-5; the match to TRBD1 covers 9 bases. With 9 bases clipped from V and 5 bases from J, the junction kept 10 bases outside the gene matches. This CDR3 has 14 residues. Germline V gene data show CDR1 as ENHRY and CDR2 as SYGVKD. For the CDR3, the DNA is TGTGCCATTACTCCCACCGGGACAGGGGAGACCCAGTACTTC. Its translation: CAITPTGTGETQYF.